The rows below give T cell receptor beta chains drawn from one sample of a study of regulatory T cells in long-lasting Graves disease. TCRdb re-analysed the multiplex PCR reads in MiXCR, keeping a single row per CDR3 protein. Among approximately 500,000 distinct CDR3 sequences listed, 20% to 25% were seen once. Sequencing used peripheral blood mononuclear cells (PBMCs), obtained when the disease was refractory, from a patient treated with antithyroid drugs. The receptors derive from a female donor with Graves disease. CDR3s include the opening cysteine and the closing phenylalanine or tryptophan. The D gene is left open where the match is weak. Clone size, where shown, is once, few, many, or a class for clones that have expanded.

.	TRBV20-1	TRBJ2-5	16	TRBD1	TGCAGTGCCCAAAACCCGGGACAGGGGCCGGGGGAGACCCAGTACTTC	CSAQNPGQGPGETQYF
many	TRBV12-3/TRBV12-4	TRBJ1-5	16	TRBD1	TGTGCCAGCACCCTGGGGTGGGGACAGGGCAATCAGCCCCAGCATTTT	CASTLGWGQGNQPQHF
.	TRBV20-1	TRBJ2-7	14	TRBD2	TGCAGTGCAAGCACCGGACTAGCGGCATACGAGCAGTACTTC	CSASTGLAAYEQYF
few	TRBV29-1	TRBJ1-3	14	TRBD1	TGCAGCGTTGAATCGACAGGGGCTGGAAACACCATATATTTT	CSVESTGAGNTIYF
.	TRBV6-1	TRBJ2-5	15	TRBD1	TGTGCCAGCAGTCCGGGACAGGGGGCGCGGGAGACCCAGTACTTC	CASSPGQGARETQYF
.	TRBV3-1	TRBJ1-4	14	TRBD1	TGTGCCAGCAGAAGACAGGGGGAGCGTGAAAAACTGTTTTTT	CASRRQGEREKLFF
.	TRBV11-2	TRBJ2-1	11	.	TGTGCCAGCAGCCGAGGGGGGACGCAGTTCTTC	CASSRGGTQFF
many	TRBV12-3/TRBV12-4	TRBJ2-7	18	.	TGTGCCAGCAGTCCGGTACTAGCTGCGGTGCTCTTTAACTACGAGCAGTACTTC	CASSPVLAAVLFNYEQYF
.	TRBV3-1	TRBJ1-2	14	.	TGTGCCAGCAGCCCCAGGGGAGGGGGGCATGGCTACACCTTC	CASSPRGGGHGYTF
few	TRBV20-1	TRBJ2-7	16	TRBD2	TGCAGTGCTAGAGCCACGGCTAGCGGGAGGGCCTACGAGCAGTACTTC	CSARATASGRAYEQYF
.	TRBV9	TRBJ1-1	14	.	TGTGCCAGCAGCCCTCGGTCAGTGAACACTGAAGCTTTCTTT	CASSPRSVNTEAFF
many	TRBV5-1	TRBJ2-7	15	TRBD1	TGCGCCAGCAGCTGGGACCCGGGACAGACCTACGAGCAGTACTTC	CASSWDPGQTYEQYF
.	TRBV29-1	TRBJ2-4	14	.	TGCAGCGTTGAGGCAGTACTAGCCAAAAACATTCAGTACTTC	CSVEAVLAKNIQYF
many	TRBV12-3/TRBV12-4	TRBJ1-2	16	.	TGTGCCAGCAGCCCTAATCCGGCAGCCGCCCTCTATGGCTACACCTTC	CASSPNPAAALYGYTF
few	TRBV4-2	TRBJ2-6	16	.	TGTGCCAGCAGCCAAGGGCATCTCTCTGGGGCCAACGTCCTGACTTTC	CASSQGHLSGANVLTF
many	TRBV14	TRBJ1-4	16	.	TGTGCCAGCAGCCAAGAGGGGCGGCGGAATAATGAAAAACTGTTTTTT	CASSQEGRRNNEKLFF
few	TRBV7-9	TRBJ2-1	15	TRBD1	TGTGCCAGCAGCCAGGACAGGGCGGGTGCGGATGAGCAGTTCTTC	CASSQDRAGADEQFF
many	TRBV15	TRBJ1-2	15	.	TGTGCCACCAGCAGGGGGGGAGGGCAGAACTATGGCTACACCTTC	CATSRGGGQNYGYTF
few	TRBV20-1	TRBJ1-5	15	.	TGCAGTGCTAGAGTCCCGGGGGCTCCCAATCAGCCCCAGCATTTT	CSARVPGAPNQPQHF
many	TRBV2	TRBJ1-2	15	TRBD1	TGTGCCAGCAGTGCCCGGGACAGGAGTAACTATGGCTACACCTTC	CASSARDRSNYGYTF